A selection of T cell receptor beta chains follows, all from one sample in a study of early T cells in non-severe SARS-CoV-2 infection. Each CDR3 protein is one row after TCRdb ran MiXCR on the 5' RACE reads. Of about 23,000 distinct CDR3 sequences detected, approximately 5% appear once; the ten largest clones hold 7.8%. Sample: whole blood. These receptors originate from an adult who was a healthcare worker with PCR-confirmed SARS-CoV-2 infection or an uninfected control (not recorded which). CDR3s include the opening cysteine and the closing phenylalanine or tryptophan. The D gene is left open where the match is weak. Some rows mark clone size as missing; the rest say once, few, many or name a class of expanded clone.

clone_size: .; v_call: TRBV20-1; j_call: TRBJ2-2; d_call: .; cdr3_nt: TGCAGTGCTAGAGTTGCGGAGAACACCGGGGAGCTGTTTTTT; cdr3_aa: CSARVAENTGELFF
clone_size: few; v_call: TRBV3-1; j_call: TRBJ2-7; d_call: TRBD1; cdr3_nt: TGTGCCAGCAGCCGGCGACAGGGCGTTCGGGACGAGCAGTACTTC; cdr3_aa: CASSRRQGVRDEQYF
clone_size: .; v_call: TRBV19; j_call: TRBJ2-2; d_call: .; cdr3_nt: TGTGCCAGTAGTATTCTAGATCTCGGGGAGCTGTTTTTT; cdr3_aa: CASSILDLGELFF
clone_size: many; v_call: TRBV6-2/TRBV6-3; j_call: TRBJ2-5; d_call: .; cdr3_nt: TGTGCCAGCAGTGAACAACAAGAGACCCAGTACTTC; cdr3_aa: CASSEQQETQYF
clone_size: few; v_call: TRBV6-6; j_call: TRBJ1-1; d_call: TRBD1; cdr3_nt: TGTGCCAGCAGGACCGGGACAGTATGGGGAGTGAACACTGAAGCTTTCTTT; cdr3_aa: CASRTGTVWGVNTEAFF
clone_size: many; v_call: TRBV3-1; j_call: TRBJ2-5; d_call: .; cdr3_nt: TGTGCCAGCAGCCAAGATCTCGGTAGGCTGGAGACCCAGTACTTC; cdr3_aa: CASSQDLGRLETQYF
clone_size: many; v_call: TRBV20-1; j_call: TRBJ1-5; d_call: TRBD1; cdr3_nt: TGCAGTCACAGGGGTTGGAATCAGCCCCAGCATTTT; cdr3_aa: CSHRGWNQPQHF
clone_size: many; v_call: TRBV4-3; j_call: TRBJ2-7; d_call: TRBD2; cdr3_nt: TGCGCCAGCAGCCAAGCGGCTAGCGGTGAATACGAGCAGTACTTC; cdr3_aa: CASSQAASGEYEQYF
clone_size: many; v_call: TRBV18; j_call: TRBJ2-7; d_call: .; cdr3_nt: TGTGCCAGCTCACCCGGGACCCACTACGAGCAGTACTTC; cdr3_aa: CASSPGTHYEQYF
clone_size: many; v_call: TRBV6-5; j_call: TRBJ2-2; d_call: .; cdr3_nt: TGTGCCAGCACTTCCACCGGGGAGCTGTTTTTT; cdr3_aa: CASTSTGELFF
clone_size: many; v_call: TRBV5-1; j_call: TRBJ2-3; d_call: TRBD2; cdr3_nt: TGCGCCAGCAGTCCCGGGACTAGCGGGGTCTATGTTACGCAGTATTTT; cdr3_aa: CASSPGTSGVYVTQYF
clone_size: few; v_call: TRBV28; j_call: TRBJ2-4; d_call: .; cdr3_nt: TGTGCCAGCAGTCGCCCGGAGAGGGGGAACATTCAGTACTTC; cdr3_aa: CASSRPERGNIQYF
clone_size: many; v_call: TRBV28; j_call: TRBJ2-3; d_call: TRBD1; cdr3_nt: TGTGCCAGCAGTCTCGGACAGGACACAGATACGCAGTATTTT; cdr3_aa: CASSLGQDTDTQYF
clone_size: many; v_call: TRBV7-8; j_call: TRBJ1-4; d_call: .; cdr3_nt: TGTGCCAGCAGCTTATCTTGGGCTGAAAAACTGTTTTTT; cdr3_aa: CASSLSWAEKLFF
clone_size: many; v_call: TRBV4-3; j_call: TRBJ2-7; d_call: TRBD2; cdr3_nt: TGCGCCAGCAGCCCGGGACTAGGGCTTTCCTACGAGCAGTACTTC; cdr3_aa: CASSPGLGLSYEQYF
clone_size: many; v_call: TRBV27; j_call: TRBJ2-1; d_call: .; cdr3_nt: TGTGCCAGCAGTTTGGGGACATTCTACAATGAGCAGTTCTTC; cdr3_aa: CASSLGTFYNEQFF
clone_size: many; v_call: TRBV6-2/TRBV6-3; j_call: TRBJ1-2; d_call: .; cdr3_nt: TGTGCCAGCAGACTCCCTGGACGGGCCTCCTATGGCTACACCTTC; cdr3_aa: CASRLPGRASYGYTF
clone_size: few; v_call: TRBV18; j_call: TRBJ2-5; d_call: .; cdr3_nt: TGTGCCAGCTCACCAACAGATGTGGGGGAGACCCAGTACTTC; cdr3_aa: CASSPTDVGETQYF
clone_size: many; v_call: TRBV10-3; j_call: TRBJ1-1; d_call: .; cdr3_nt: TGTGCCATCAGTGAGTCTCGTGAGCAAGGTACTGAAGCTTTCTTT; cdr3_aa: CAISESREQGTEAFF
clone_size: few; v_call: TRBV27; j_call: TRBJ2-5; d_call: TRBD2; cdr3_nt: TGTGCCAGCAGCCGCGTGATTCAAGCGGGAATCCAAGAGACCCAGTACTTC; cdr3_aa: CASSRVIQAGIQETQYF
clone_size: many; v_call: TRBV5-8; j_call: TRBJ1-2; d_call: .; cdr3_nt: TGTGCCAGCAGCCGGGTGAGGGGGGGCCCCCGAAAGGATGGCTACACCTTC; cdr3_aa: CASSRVRGGPRKDGYTF
clone_size: .; v_call: TRBV15; j_call: TRBJ2-5; d_call: .; cdr3_nt: TGTGCCACCAGCAGAGTGGTAAGGGGGGAGACCCAGTACTTC; cdr3_aa: CATSRVVRGETQYF
clone_size: many; v_call: TRBV5-1; j_call: TRBJ2-1; d_call: .; cdr3_nt: TGCGCCAGCAGCCACGGGGCAGCCTACAATGAGCAGTTCTTC; cdr3_aa: CASSHGAAYNEQFF
clone_size: medium-sized; v_call: TRBV4-3; j_call: TRBJ1-1; d_call: .; cdr3_nt: TGCGCCAGCAGCCAAGATTCGACAGGTGGAACTGAAGCTTTCTTT; cdr3_aa: CASSQDSTGGTEAFF
clone_size: .; v_call: TRBV12-3/TRBV12-4; j_call: TRBJ1-1; d_call: TRBD1; cdr3_nt: TGTGCCAGCAGGACCACAGGGGGCGTATCAGACGCTTTCTTT; cdr3_aa: CASRTTGGVSDAFF
clone_size: many; v_call: TRBV4-3; j_call: TRBJ2-3; d_call: .; cdr3_nt: TGCGCCAGCAGCCAAGATCCCCCCGGGATTAGCACAGATACGCAGTATTTT; cdr3_aa: CASSQDPPGISTDTQYF
clone_size: many; v_call: TRBV13; j_call: TRBJ2-5; d_call: TRBD2; cdr3_nt: TGTGCCAGCAGCTTGCTCCCGGGACTAGCGGGGGGACAACCTCAAGAGACCCAGTACTTC; cdr3_aa: CASSLLPGLAGGQPQETQYF
clone_size: few; v_call: TRBV4-2; j_call: TRBJ2-4; d_call: .; cdr3_nt: TGTGCCAGCAGCCCCGGCGGAGGCGGAAACATTCAGTACTTC; cdr3_aa: CASSPGGGGNIQYF
clone_size: many; v_call: TRBV2; j_call: TRBJ1-1; d_call: .; cdr3_nt: TGTGCCACCAACGATCTAGGGAACACTGAAGCTTTCTTT; cdr3_aa: CATNDLGNTEAFF
clone_size: many; v_call: TRBV27; j_call: TRBJ1-1; d_call: .; cdr3_nt: TGTGCCAGCGGCACGTTCCAGGACACTGAAGCTTTCTTT; cdr3_aa: CASGTFQDTEAFF
clone_size: many; v_call: TRBV10-3; j_call: TRBJ2-2; d_call: .; cdr3_nt: TGTGCCATCAGTGAGTCGACGGGGCCGCCTCCCACCGGGGAGCTGTTTTTT; cdr3_aa: CAISESTGPPPTGELFF
clone_size: many; v_call: TRBV4-3; j_call: TRBJ2-1; d_call: .; cdr3_nt: TGCGCCAGCAGCCGGAACGCCGGCGCTTCCTACAATGAGCAGTTCTTC; cdr3_aa: CASSRNAGASYNEQFF
clone_size: many; v_call: TRBV7-2; j_call: TRBJ2-1; d_call: TRBD2; cdr3_nt: TGTGCCAGCAGCCCCAACCTAGCGGGGCGGGACGATGAGCAGTTCTTC; cdr3_aa: CASSPNLAGRDDEQFF
clone_size: many; v_call: TRBV4-3; j_call: TRBJ2-3; d_call: .; cdr3_nt: TGCGCCAGCAGCCAGGAGGGATTCGGTAGAGATACGCAGTATTTT; cdr3_aa: CASSQEGFGRDTQYF
clone_size: few; v_call: TRBV18; j_call: TRBJ1-4; d_call: .; cdr3_nt: TGTGCCAGCTCACCCCCAAACGGGGCTTTTAATGAAAAACTGTTTTTT; cdr3_aa: CASSPPNGAFNEKLFF
clone_size: many; v_call: TRBV7-2; j_call: TRBJ2-3; d_call: .; cdr3_nt: TGTGCCAGCAGCCCGAGGGCGACAGATACGCAGTATTTT; cdr3_aa: CASSPRATDTQYF
clone_size: many; v_call: TRBV6-5; j_call: TRBJ2-3; d_call: .; cdr3_nt: TGTGCCAGCAGTTACAAGGGGCGAGGCACAGATACGCAGTATTTT; cdr3_aa: CASSYKGRGTDTQYF
clone_size: many; v_call: TRBV6-1; j_call: TRBJ2-7; d_call: .; cdr3_nt: TGTGCCAGCAGTTCGAAGGGGGGGTTAAGCTCCTACGAGCAGTACTTC; cdr3_aa: CASSSKGGLSSYEQYF
clone_size: medium-sized; v_call: TRBV27; j_call: TRBJ2-5; d_call: .; cdr3_nt: TGTGCCAGCAGTTTATCGAACTTTCGGAGGAAAGAGACCCAGTACTTC; cdr3_aa: CASSLSNFRRKETQYF
clone_size: few; v_call: TRBV4-3; j_call: TRBJ2-1; d_call: .; cdr3_nt: TGCGCCAGCAGCCAAAGTTATGGGGACGATGAGCAGTTCTTC; cdr3_aa: CASSQSYGDDEQFF
clone_size: many; v_call: TRBV3-1; j_call: TRBJ2-5; d_call: .; cdr3_nt: TGTGCCAGCAGCCAAAACCCAGGGACCCAAGAGACCCAGTACTTC; cdr3_aa: CASSQNPGTQETQYF
clone_size: many; v_call: TRBV5-1; j_call: TRBJ2-7; d_call: TRBD1; cdr3_nt: TGCGCCAGCAGCTGGGCGGGACAGGGAAACTACGAGCAGTACTTC; cdr3_aa: CASSWAGQGNYEQYF
clone_size: many; v_call: TRBV3-1; j_call: TRBJ2-5; d_call: .; cdr3_nt: TGTGCCAGCAGCCAAGTCCGAGAGACCCAGTACTTC; cdr3_aa: CASSQVRETQYF
clone_size: many; v_call: TRBV19; j_call: TRBJ1-1; d_call: TRBD1; cdr3_nt: TGTGCCAGCCAGAACGAGGACAGGTGGAACACTGAAGCTTTCTTT; cdr3_aa: CASQNEDRWNTEAFF
clone_size: many; v_call: TRBV14; j_call: TRBJ2-7; d_call: TRBD1; cdr3_nt: TGTGCCAGCAGCCAAGATCATGTGACAGGGGCGTCCTACGAGCAGTACTTC; cdr3_aa: CASSQDHVTGASYEQYF
clone_size: many; v_call: TRBV28; j_call: TRBJ1-5; d_call: .; cdr3_nt: TGTGCCAGCAGACCACCCGAGAGGTTTAGCAATCAGCCCCAGCATTTT; cdr3_aa: CASRPPERFSNQPQHF
clone_size: many; v_call: TRBV12-3/TRBV12-4; j_call: TRBJ1-5; d_call: .; cdr3_nt: TGTGCCAGCAGTTTGTCGGGGCCCCAGCATTTT; cdr3_aa: CASSLSGPQHF
clone_size: many; v_call: TRBV10-3; j_call: TRBJ2-2; d_call: .; cdr3_nt: TGTGCCACCTCACGACCGAACACCGGGGAGCTGTTTTTT; cdr3_aa: CATSRPNTGELFF
clone_size: .; v_call: TRBV10-1; j_call: TRBJ2-3; d_call: .; cdr3_nt: TGCGCCAGCAGTACCTCAGATACGCAGTATTTT; cdr3_aa: CASSTSDTQYF
clone_size: few; v_call: TRBV5-4; j_call: TRBJ2-1; d_call: .; cdr3_nt: TGTGCCAGCAGCTTTTTGGGGGGGCCAGTCCGGGGTGAGCAGTTCTTC; cdr3_aa: CASSFLGGPVRGEQFF
clone_size: medium-sized; v_call: TRBV6-5; j_call: TRBJ1-2; d_call: .; cdr3_nt: TGTGCCAGCAGTTACTCCCGGGTCAGAGATAAAGGCTACACCTTC; cdr3_aa: CASSYSRVRDKGYTF
clone_size: many; v_call: TRBV2; j_call: TRBJ1-4; d_call: .; cdr3_nt: TGTGCCAGCAGTGAAGCGCAGGGGTACGAAAAACTGTTTTTT; cdr3_aa: CASSEAQGYEKLFF